These 32 T cell receptor beta chains came from one sample sequenced in a study of control samples from healthy donors and cancer patients. Generated by immunoSEQ multiplex PCR, the TCRdb table keeps only in-frame clones and is missing some. The table records roughly 86,000 clones, roughly nine tenths of them present only once. The sequenced sample was blood. These receptors all come from a young woman in good health.

The count of this clone is one. CDR3 coding DNA: TGTGCCAGCAGCCCTAACGGGCACTTGGTGATCCAAGAGACCCAGTACTTC. This encodes CASSPNGHLVIQETQYF. This chain uses TRBV6-2 or TRBV6-3 with TRBJ2-5, with D unclear. Germline V CDR1 and CDR2: MNHEY, SVGEGT. The CDR3 covers 17 residues. V lost 6 bases and J 1 base, leaving 21 bases between the germline ends.

The chain recombines TRBV6-1 with TRBJ1-2; D is undetermined. The CDR3 has 15 amino acids. CDR1 and CDR2 (germline): MNHNS, SASEGT. The germline V and J ends were trimmed by 0 bases and 4 bases, with 12 bases remaining between them. CDR3 in amino acids: CASSEAVAPLYGYTF. The CDR3 DNA reads TGTGCCAGCAGTGAAGCCGTAGCCCCACTCTATGGCTACACCTTC.

V usage is TRBV27 and J usage is TRBJ2-1; 9 bases map to TRBD2. The CDR3 is 17 amino acids. V trimming: 4 bases; J trimming: 1 base; junction bases outside the gene matches: 8. Germline CDR1 is MNHEY and CDR2 is SMNVEV (reference sequence). Here the CDR3 DNA reads TGTGCCAGCAGTTCCCCGGGACTAGCTGTATCCTACAATGAGCAGTTCTTC. Translating it yields CASSSPGLAVSYNEQFF.

The chain uses TRBV27 and TRBJ1-1; 10 positions match TRBD1. Germline V gene data show CDR1 as MNHEY and CDR2 as SMNVEV (reference sequence). The junction had 5 bases not matched to a gene; V was cut back by 5 bases and J by 5 bases. There are 14 residues in the CDR3. CDR3 sequence reads: CASSPQGQGTEAFF. The CDR3 bases are TGTGCCAGCAGTCCTCAGGGACAGGGGACTGAAGCTTTCTTT.

V is TRBV19 and J is TRBJ2-7; D is ambiguous. The CDR3 extends over 16 amino acids. The V gene's germline CDR1 is LNHDA and CDR2 SQIVND (reference sequence). V gave up 1 base and J gave up 3 bases, with 16 bases separating them. CDR3 sequence reads: CASSIGGSGTLYEQYF. The CDR3 DNA is TGTGCCAGTAGTATAGGGGGATCCGGAACCCTCTACGAGCAGTACTTC.

The genes are TRBV18 and TRBJ2-3; 10 bases agree with TRBD1. V lost 3 bases, J lost 2 bases, and 2 bases stayed unmatched. CDR3 size: 15 residues. Germline V lookup: CDR1 KGHSH, CDR2 LQKENI. Here the CDR3 reads CASSPGQGHTDTQYF. The CDR3 DNA reads TGTGCCAGCTCACCGGGACAGGGGCACACAGATACGCAGTATTTT.

The J gene is TRBJ1-2, the V gene TRBV5-1; TRBD1 is a possible D gene (6 bases). The CDR3 length is 13 residues. Germline V gene data show CDR1 as SGHRS and CDR2 as YFSETQ. V was trimmed by 1 base and J by 6 bases, leaving 10 bases between them. CDR3 sequence reads: CASSLPSGDGYTF. The CDR3 coding sequence is TGCGCCAGCAGCTTGCCCTCAGGGGATGGCTACACCTTC.

The gene calls are TRBV2 and TRBJ2-5; D is perhaps TRBD2 (6 bases). The V gene lost 6 bases and the J gene lost 1 base, with 12 bases spanning the gap. In germline, CDR1 is SNHLY, CDR2 FYNNEI. This CDR3 has 14 residues. The CDR3 DNA is TGTGCCAGCAGAATGTCCGGGGGCCAAGAGACCCAGTACTTC. This codes for CASRMSGGQETQYF.

This chain joins TRBV5-4 and TRBJ2-1; D may correspond to TRBD1 or TRBD2 (5 bases each). Germline CDR1 is SGHNT and CDR2 is YYREEE (reference sequence). V lost 0 bases and J lost 9, with 13 bases in between. This CDR3 spans 14 amino acids. The CDR3 reads CASSLDWVGTEQFF. CDR3 sequence (DNA): TGTGCCAGCAGCTTGGATTGGGTCGGGACTGAGCAGTTCTTC.

The chain uses TRBV5-6 and TRBJ1-1; TRBD1 matches 7 bases. There are 12 residues in the CDR3. The ends lost 5 bases at V and 8 bases at J; junction bases unmatched: 6. Germline V CDR1 and CDR2: SGHDT, YYEEEE. CDR3 amino acids: CASSLEGAEAFF. The CDR3 DNA reads TGTGCCAGCAGTCTCGAGGGGGCGGAAGCTTTCTTT.

This clone has only one observation. The chain carries TRBV23-1 and TRBJ1-2; 8 positions match TRBD1. TRBV23-1 falls under the ORF class, with uncertain function. V was clipped by 4 bases and J by 1 base; unmatched bases: 8. CDR3 length: 16 amino acids. The CDR3 protein is CASSRQGAAHNYGYTF. The DNA for the CDR3 is TGCGCCAGCAGTCGGCAGGGGGCCGCTCATAACTATGGCTACACCTTC.

This chain uses TRBV3-1 (or the pseudogene TRBV3-2) with TRBJ2-7; TRBD2 aligns across 8 bases. V gave up 4 bases and J gave up 7 bases; unmatched junction bases: 12. CDR3 length: 15 amino acids. Looked up from germline, CDR1 is LGHDT and CDR2 is YNNKEL (reference sequence). The CDR3 is CASSLSGTRDREQYF. The CDR3 nucleotides read TGTGCCAGCAGCCTATCCGGGACTAGGGATAGGGAGCAGTACTTC.

Regarding this clone: Because the CDR3 is missing its conserved closing phenylalanine or tryptophan, this is likely a read error. The CDR3: CASNDTLLCGYTL. CDR3 coding DNA: TGTGCCAGCAATGACACCCTTTTATGTGGCTACACCCTC. V usage is TRBV19 and J usage is TRBJ1-2, with unresolved D. The germline V gene has CDR1 LNHDA and CDR2 SQIVND (reference sequence). CDR3 size: 13 residues. V shed 9 bases and J shed 7 bases, with 18 bases lying between them.

The V gene is TRBV27, the J gene TRBJ1-1; unclear D gene. V was pared by 3 bases and J by 5 bases, with 10 bases between. The CDR3 totals 13 residues. Germline CDR1 reads MNHEY; CDR2 reads SMNVEV (reference sequence). The CDR3 sequence is CASSFGITTEAFF. The CDR3 bases are TGTGCCAGCAGTTTCGGTATAACTACTGAAGCTTTCTTT.

The genes are TRBV18 and TRBJ2-5; D is unresolved. The V gene lost 1 base and the J gene lost 2 bases, with 2 bases spanning the gap. The V gene's germline CDR1 is KGHSH and CDR2 LQKENI. The CDR3 sequence is 12 residues long. CDR3 sequence: CASSPLQETQYF. In DNA, the CDR3 is TGTGCCAGCTCACCACTACAAGAGACCCAGTACTTC. The full variable domain, with the rest looked up from reference TRBV18 and TRBJ2-5, is NAGVMQNPRHLVRRRGQEARLRCSPMKGHSHVYWYRQLPEEGLKFMVYLQKENIIDESGMPKERFSAEFPKEGPSILRIQQVVRGDSAAYFCASSPLQETQYFGPGTRLLVL.

The chain uses TRBV5-1 and TRBJ2-5; the D is unclear. V shed 3 bases and J shed 5 bases, with 11 bases lying between them. Germline values: CDR1 SGHRS, CDR2 YFSETQ. The CDR3 totals 13 residues. The CDR3 DNA reads as TGCGCCAGCAGCTACCTCCCTAGGGAGACCCAGTACTTC. It specifies CASSYLPRETQYF.

The chain employs TRBV5-4 and TRBJ1-4; the D gene is possibly TRBD1 (6 bases). This CDR3 contains 13 residues. Germline loops: CDR1 SGHNT, CDR2 YYREEE (reference sequence). Trimming removed 2 bases from V and 8 bases from J, with 10 bases in between. CDR3 sequence (DNA): TGTGCCAGCAGCTTAGGGGGGGAGGAAAAACTGTTTTTT. It translates to CASSLGGEEKLFF.

CDR3 nucleotides: TGTGCCAGCAGCGTAGGAGGGGGGGGCCAAGAGACCCAGTACTTC. This codes for CASSVGGGGQETQYF. The gene calls are TRBV9 and TRBJ2-5; D may be TRBD2 (7 bases). This CDR3 has 15 residues. CDR1 is SGDLS and CDR2 is YYNGEE in the germline V gene. Trimming removed 0 bases from V and 1 base from J, with 10 bases in between.

The chain combines TRBV12-5 with TRBJ1-5, with D tentatively TRBD1 (5 bases). V was clipped by 6 bases and J by 6 bases, with 12 bases between them. In germline, CDR1 is LGHNT, CDR2 FRNRAP. This CDR3 comprises 13 residues. This CDR3 reads CASGPQGFQPQHF. For the CDR3, the DNA is TGTGCTAGTGGCCCGCAGGGCTTTCAGCCCCAGCATTTT.

The chain recombines TRBV18 with TRBJ2-3; the match to TRBD2 covers 9 bases. Germline trimming cut 5 bases from V and 5 bases from J; bases unmatched to any gene: 8. Germline loops: CDR1 KGHSH, CDR2 LQKENI. This CDR3 is 15 amino acids long. The CDR3 bases are TGTGCCAGCTCAGGCCTAGCGGGGAATCAAGATACGCAGTATTTT. It is translated as CASSGLAGNQDTQYF. The whole variable domain, filled in from reference TRBV18 and TRBJ2-3, reads NAGVMQNPRHLVRRRGQEARLRCSPMKGHSHVYWYRQLPEEGLKFMVYLQKENIIDESGMPKERFSAEFPKEGPSILRIQQVVRGDSAAYFCASSGLAGNQDTQYFGPGTRLTVL.

The V call is TRBV7-8, the J call TRBJ1-6; D is unresolved. The CDR3 length is 13 residues. Trimming took off 8 bases at V and 9 bases at J, with 14 bases between the two ends. The germline V gene has CDR1 SGHVS and CDR2 FQNEAQ. The CDR3 here is CASLEGWGSPLHF. In DNA form, the CDR3 reads TGTGCCAGCCTCGAGGGTTGGGGTTCACCCCTCCACTTT.

The chain employs TRBV4-1 and TRBJ2-7; no clear D. The CDR3 totals 12 residues. V lost 0 bases and J 6 bases, leaving 6 bases between the germline ends. Germline V gene data show CDR1 as MGHRA and CDR2 as YSYEKL. The CDR3 bases are TGCGCCAGCAGCCAAGATCGGCTCGAGCAGTACTTC. It is translated as CASSQDRLEQYF.

CDR3: CASSEVEGLGYGYTF. The CDR3 region has the DNA TGTGCCAGCAGTGAAGTGGAAGGTTTAGGCTATGGCTACACCTTC. The rearrangement uses TRBV2 and TRBJ1-2; no clear D gene. V was clipped by 1 base and J by 4 bases, with 13 bases between them. This CDR3 has 15 amino acids. Looked up from germline, CDR1 is SNHLY and CDR2 is FYNNEI. Full variable domain (rest looked up from reference TRBV2 and TRBJ1-2): EPEVTQTPSHQVTQMGQEVILRCVPISNHLYFYWYRQILGQKVEFLVSFYNNEISEKSEIFDDQFSVERPDGSNFTLKIRSTKLEDSAMYFCASSEVEGLGYGYTFGSGTRLTVV.

The CDR3 region has the DNA TGTGCCAGCAGCAGATTGAAGCGGGGGGGAGAAGGGACCTACGAGCAGTACTTC. Translation gives CASSRLKRGGEGTYEQYF. The chain employs TRBV21-1 and TRBJ2-7; the table names TRBD2, a call not compared with the DNA. TRBV21-1 is designated a pseudogene. The CDR3 loop spans 18 amino acids.

This clone was picked up one time. The CDR3 loop is CASSLTGQYNSPLHF. In DNA form, the CDR3 reads TGTGCCAGCAGTTTAACGGGACAGTATAATTCACCCCTCCACTTT. The chain is built from TRBV27 and TRBJ1-6, with 7 bases identical to TRBD1. The CDR3 runs to 15 residues. V trimming: 2 bases; J trimming: 4 bases; junction bases outside the gene matches: 2. Germline CDR1 MNHEY, CDR2 SMNVEV (reference sequence).

This chain connects TRBV2 to TRBJ1-4; possible D gene TRBD1, 6 bases. Trimming removed 6 bases at V and 5 bases at J, with 13 bases between. CDR3 length equals 14 residues. CDR1 SNHLY and CDR2 FYNNEI come from the germline V gene. DNA of the CDR3: TGTGCCAGCAGCCCCACAGGGTCCAATGAAAAACTGTTTTTT. It translates to CASSPTGSNEKLFF.

The chain recombines TRBV15 with TRBJ1-4; maybe TRBD1 (6 bases). The V gene's germline CDR1 is LNHNV and CDR2 YYDKDF (reference sequence). V shed 0 bases and J shed 4 bases, with 12 bases lying between them. The CDR3 contains 16 residues. DNA for the CDR3: TGTGCCACCAGCAGAGATTTCCCAGGGGATAATGAAAAACTGTTTTTT. Its translation: CATSRDFPGDNEKLFF.

The chain combines TRBV9 with TRBJ1-4; 7 nucleotides line up with TRBD1. Trimming removed 0 bases from V and 8 bases from J; junction bases left unmatched: 10. From germline, CDR1 is SGDLS and CDR2 YYNGEE. CDR3 size: 16 residues. CDR3 residues: CASSVGIGQENEKLFF. Here the CDR3 DNA reads TGTGCCAGCAGCGTAGGAATAGGACAGGAGAACGAAAAACTGTTTTTT.

V usage is TRBV5-4 and J usage is TRBJ2-7, with TRBD2 matching over 9 bases. J was trimmed by 3 bases and V by 4 bases; bases with no gene match: 5. The germline V gene encodes CDR1 SGHNT and CDR2 YYREEE (reference sequence). This CDR3 has 14 amino acids. In nucleotides, the CDR3 is TGTGCCAGCAGCGCGGGACTAGCTGACTACGAGCAGTACTTC. It encodes CASSAGLADYEQYF.

This clone was seen only once. The chain couples TRBV6-1 to TRBJ1-1; no reliable D call. This CDR3 comprises 13 residues. Trimming pared 1 base from V and 11 bases from J, leaving 14 bases between. Germline-derived CDR1 and CDR2 are MNHNS and SASEGT. CDR3 nucleotides: TGTGCCAGCAGTGAAGGAGGCCTCCTGACCGCTTTCTTT. Translating it yields CASSEGGLLTAFF.

The chain couples TRBV6-5 to TRBJ2-3; possible D gene TRBD2, 7 bases. From germline, CDR1 is MNHEY and CDR2 SVGAGI. This CDR3 has 15 amino acids. V lost 3 bases, J lost 4 bases, and 14 bases lay in between. The CDR3: CASSYRWGGADTQYF. CDR3 nucleotide sequence: TGTGCCAGCAGTTATCGGTGGGGGGGCGCAGATACGCAGTATTTT.

The chain recombines TRBV6-5 with TRBJ2-1; 8 nucleotides align to TRBD2. This CDR3 is built from 13 residues. With 7 bases clipped from V and 4 bases from J, the junction kept 3 bases outside the gene matches. Germline V gene data show CDR1 as MNHEY and CDR2 as SVGAGI. As DNA, the CDR3 is TGTGCCAGCATTGCTAGCGGGTACAATGAGCAGTTCTTC. Translating gives CASIASGYNEQFF.